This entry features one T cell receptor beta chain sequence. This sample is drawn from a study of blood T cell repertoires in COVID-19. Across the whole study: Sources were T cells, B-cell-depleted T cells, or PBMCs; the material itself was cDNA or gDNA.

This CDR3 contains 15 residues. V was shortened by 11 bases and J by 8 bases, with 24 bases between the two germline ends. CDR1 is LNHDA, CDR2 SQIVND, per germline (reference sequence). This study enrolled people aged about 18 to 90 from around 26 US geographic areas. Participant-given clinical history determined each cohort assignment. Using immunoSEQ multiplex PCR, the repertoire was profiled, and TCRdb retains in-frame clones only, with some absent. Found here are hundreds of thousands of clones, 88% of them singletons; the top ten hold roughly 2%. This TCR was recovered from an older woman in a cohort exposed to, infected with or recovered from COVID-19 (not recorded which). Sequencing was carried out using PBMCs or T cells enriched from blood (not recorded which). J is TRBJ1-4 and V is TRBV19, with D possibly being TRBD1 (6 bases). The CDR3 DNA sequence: TGTGCCGTAAAGGGGGTGAAGGGAAAGGACGAAAAACTGTTTTTT. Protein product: CAVKGVKGKDEKLFF.